This T cell receptor (beta chain) originates from a study of blood T cell repertoires in COVID-19 (dated by TCRdb to the early 2020s). Context from the whole study: The collaborator samples originated in the United States, Italy and Spain and spanned the acute and convalescent phases of COVID-19. The material from the prospective study consisted of cDNA or gDNA derived from T cells, B-cell-depleted T cells, or PBMCs. Subjects who had been exposed to COVID-19, were actively infected with it, or had recovered from it provided the deeply sampled blood TCRbeta repertoires that made up the dataset. The repertoires were released in a freely available public database meant as a resource for research on the immune response to SARS-CoV-2. The samples were drawn from the first 160 participants of the ongoing ImmuneRACE study and from some 1,300 subjects provided by 6 global collaborators. Sample metadata almost always included a de-identified subject ID, COVID-19 status, age in years and sex. HLA class I and class II types, where available, came from metadata supplied by the sample provider rather than from assay-based typing.

A distance of 13 bases separates the germline ends of V and J, which lose 5 bases and 4 bases respectively. From the cysteine through the phenylalanine, the CDR3 covers 14 amino acids. The kept DNA is CDR3 alone, 42 bases in frame from the first base. CDR1 MDHEN and CDR2 SYDVKM are derived from the germline V gene. TCRbeta CDR3 regions were amplified from genomic DNA using the immunoSEQ Assay, a bias-controlled multiplex PCR. Per the source publication's procedure: Within the assay, amplification of reference gene primers was used to estimate how many nucleated cells each sample contained. To quantify the absolute abundance of each unique TCRbeta CDR3 rearrangement, sequence reads were collapsed and filtered. For each sample, productive Simpson clonality was calculated as the square root of Simpson's diversity index over productive rearrangements. Entries here come from immuneACCESS through TCRdb and include only in-frame sequences with V and J called. Some clones fail to appear in such tables; in the studies checked, an unresolved V gene covers under half of the shortfall, and the cause of the remainder is unknown. That table furnishes V, J and clone size, whereas the DNA furnished D and trimming. The table for this sample lists over 250,000 clones; approximately 88% of them were counted only once. The ten largest clonotypes hold about 9.8% of the sample.

Here is what the overall study found, with its caveats: How much clinical and demographic metadata was included differed by source and by participant, and the metadata was provided uncurated.

Concerning this clone: Its antigen specificity is not known. It has no much larger one-base neighbor in the sample; base qualities were not kept.

In the prospective study, participants were about 18 to 100 years old, resided in 20 to 30 geographic areas of the United States, and were enrolled through a virtual design. In the prospective study, participants were assigned to cohorts based on the clinical history participants reported in a screening survey and a study questionnaire. For ImmuneRACE Cohort 3, a participant was defined as recovered based on two consecutive negative NP/OP PCR tests, clearance by a healthcare professional, or resolution of symptoms. In the prospective study, mobile phlebotomists collected whole blood, serum and a nasopharyngeal or oropharyngeal swab from each participant. Participants in the prospective study had the option to provide additional blood draws and questionnaires over a roughly two-month period. Blood samples from the prospective study were shipped frozen or at room temperature prior to DNA extraction.

The receptor chain draws on TRBV28 and TRBJ2-3; the D gene is perhaps TRBD2, from 5 matching bases. What was sequenced was PBMCs or T cells enriched from blood (not recorded which). The source is a woman between 18 and 30 years old who had recovered from COVID-19. The nucleotide sequence is given as TGTGCCAGCAGTAAGTTACTAGGCGCAGATACGCAGTATTTT. It codes for CASSKLLGADTQYF.